The 9 T cell receptor beta chains listed next were all sequenced from one sample in a study of OX40 agonist ivuxolimab in advanced cancers. TCRdb keeps only in-frame clones here, not all; method: immunoSEQ multiplex PCR. Here the sample spans 50,000 to 65,000 clones, about 85% being singletons. The starting material was CD4+ or CD8+ T cells sorted from blood, obtained in a trial of the OX40 agonist ivuxolimab. Receptor source: an adult with an advanced solid tumor such as melanoma, head and neck, liver or kidney cancer.

This chain links TRBV7-8 with TRBJ1-1, with D maybe TRBD1 (6 bases). The V gene lost 5 bases and the J gene lost 0 bases, with 13 bases spanning the gap. This CDR3 spans 15 amino acids. Germline V CDR1 and CDR2: SGHVS, FQNEAQ. Written as DNA, the CDR3 is TGTGCCAGCAGCACCTTGACAGGTCTGAACACTGAAGCTTTCTTT. Its protein is CASSTLTGLNTEAFF.

The chain is built from TRBV11-2 and TRBJ2-7; 9 nucleotides line up with TRBD2. The germline V gene encodes CDR1 SGHAT and CDR2 FQNNGV. V gave up 6 bases and J gave up 5 bases; unmatched junction bases: 8. This CDR3 contains 14 residues. The CDR3 DNA reads as TGTGCCAGCAGACGACCTGGGACTAGCCACGAGCAGTACTTC. Translating gives CASRRPGTSHEQYF.

The gene calls are TRBV7-9 and TRBJ1-2; TRBD1 is a possible D gene (5 bases). This CDR3 is 16 amino acids long. Trimming cost V 2 bases and J 4 bases, with 17 bases left between them. Germline CDR1 reads SEHNR; CDR2 reads FQNEAQ (reference sequence). CDR3 nucleotide sequence: TGTGCCAGCAGCTTAACTGTGGGGGAGTTGGGCTATGGCTACACCTTC. Encoded protein: CASSLTVGELGYGYTF.

The V call is TRBV19, the J call TRBJ2-1, with a tentative D call TRBD1 (5 bases). The V end lost 3 bases, the J end lost 7 bases, and 16 bases lay between the germline ends. CDR1 is LNHDA, CDR2 SQIVND, per germline (reference sequence). This CDR3 has 15 residues. The CDR3 bases are TGTGCCAGTAGTATTCTACAGGTTTCGAGGAATGAGCAGTTCTTC. Its protein is CASSILQVSRNEQFF.

The V call is TRBV5-1, the J call TRBJ2-5; TRBD2 agrees at 7 bases. V shed 5 bases and J 5 bases; nucleotides not matched to a gene: 12. This CDR3 contains 15 residues. Germline V gives CDR1 SGHRS, CDR2 YFSETQ. CDR3 sequence: CASRRVGREWETQYF. The CDR3 DNA sequence: TGCGCCAGCAGACGTGTTGGGCGGGAGTGGGAGACCCAGTACTTC.

This chain links TRBV28 with TRBJ2-5; possible D gene TRBD2, 6 bases. The CDR3 is made up of 16 amino acids. Trimming shortened V by 3 bases and J by 0 bases, and 14 bases separated the two germline ends. Germline V lookup: CDR1 MDHEN, CDR2 SYDVKM. The CDR3 sequence: CASSFTGVGYQETQYF. The CDR3 DNA is TGTGCCAGCAGTTTCACGGGGGTGGGGTACCAAGAGACCCAGTACTTC.

J is TRBJ1-2 and V is TRBV6-5, with 10 bases identical to TRBD1. Losses at the gene ends were 0 bases for V and 11 bases for J; bases not matched to a gene: 6. The CDR3 extends over 14 amino acids. From germline, CDR1 is MNHEY and CDR2 SVGAGI. In DNA, the CDR3 is TGTGCCAGCAGTTACTCTTGGGACAGGGGAGGGTACACCTTC. Its translation is CASSYSWDRGGYTF.

Concerning this clone itself: This CDR3 is also generated by other DNA sequences in the sample. The gene calls are TRBV27 and TRBJ2-2; possible D gene TRBD2, 7 bases. Germline lookup yields CDR1 MNHEY and CDR2 SMNVEV (reference sequence). Trimming pared 1 base from V and 8 bases from J, leaving 17 bases between. This CDR3 contains 16 residues. In DNA, the CDR3 is TGTGCCAGCAGTTTATGGAAGGGGGGGCTGTCTGGGGAGCTGTTTTTT. Protein: CASSLWKGGLSGELFF.

On this clone: The junction differs from germline at one of its ends, possibly a read error. The J gene is TRBJ1-4, the V gene TRBV4-1; D gene unclear. Germline CDR1 and CDR2: MGHRA and YSYEKL. CDR3 length equals 14 residues. CDR3 nucleotides: TGCGCCAGCAGCCGGTCCGGGCGGATCTCTTTTCGCGTTTTT. This translates into CASSRSGRISFRVF.